The subject of this entry is one TCR beta chain. Its antigen has not been determined. No base quality information exists; no much larger clone differs at one position. CDR1 and CDR2 (SGHRS, YFSETQ) derive from the germline V gene. V is pruned by 2 bases and J by 4 bases, leaving 7 bases of the junction without a gene match. The CDR3 runs 15 amino acids, cysteine and phenylalanine included. Only CDR3 DNA remains: 45 bases, in frame from the first base. The sample originates from a study of CD8 T cells in Susac syndrome (dated by TCRdb to the late 2010s). The study in broad terms: Repertoire sequencing was used to test whether CD8+ T cell activation and differentiation in Susac syndrome was antigen driven.

Summary of the overall study and its limitations: The number of individuals in the TCR sequencing and HLA analysis was recognized as being relatively small.

Peripheral blood CD8+ and CD4+ T cells from healthy donors, Susac syndrome patients and multiple sclerosis patients were profiled using high-throughput TCR beta sequencing. The multiple sclerosis controls were treatment-naive patients who had stable or active relapsing-remitting disease and met the revised McDonald criteria. Bulk CD8+ and CD4+ T cells were purified by magnetic negative isolation, while CD8+ TEMRA cells were enriched using FACS. Blood was drawn into EDTA tubes, processed within 24 hours, and PBMCs were isolated by density gradient centrifugation. PBMCs intended for TCR sequencing were frozen in liquid nitrogen and were later thawed in a 37 degrees C water bath. Purity of sorted or isolated CD4+, CD8+ and CD8+ TEMRA cells was at least 90%. RNA was extracted using the RNeasy kit, and roughly 0.45 to 1 microgram was reverse transcribed with random hexamers. The immunoSEQ multiplex PCR assay, covering 54 Vbeta and 13 Jbeta segments, was used to amplify TCR beta CDR3 regions. PCR amplification bias was corrected by using a synthetic template baseline for primer optimization and computational correction. Per the original workflow: Only productive sequences were kept, with reads annotated to V, D and J genes according to IMGT and analyzed in immunoSEQ Analyzer. To calculate clonality, Shannon entropy was normalized by log2 of the number of productive unique sequences and then subtracted from one. Public and private clones were assessed among the 100 most prevalent clones of each patient and control. Susac-specific clones were defined as absent from healthy and MS cohorts, 850 to 1,300 published viral clones and other ImmuneACCESS disease sequences. TCRdb handled the public reads itself, with Q25 trimming in fastp and clone calling in MiXCR, and kept productive beta chains. Rows matching on CDR3 protein sequence are summarized as one entry with the most common DNA and genes. The V and J calls shown here were made by TCRdb, not taken from the authors' results. The sample table records approximately 200,000 distinct CDR3 sequences; 90% to 95% of these occur just once. Together, the top ten hold about 0.09% of the sample.

The receptor comes from a human donor with multiple sclerosis. This receptor chain uses TRBV5-1 and TRBJ2-5; 8 central bases correspond to TRBD1. Material: CD4+ T cells from PBMCs. The nucleotide sequence is TGCGCCAGCAGCTTTGGACAGGGAGGTAGAGAGACCCAGTACTTC. It translates as CASSFGQGGRETQYF. The entire variable domain, with the stretches around the CDR3 drawn from the reference TRBV5-1 and TRBJ2-5 proteins, is KAGVTQTPRYLIKTRGQQVTLSCSPISGHRSVSWYQQTPGQGLQFLFEYFSETQRNKGNFPGRFSGRQFSNSRSEMNVSTLELGDSALYLCASSFGQGGRETQYFGPGTRLLVL.